The rows below give T cell receptor beta chains drawn from one sample of a study of blood T cells in healthy people across ages. TCRdb called the 5' RACE reads again in MiXCR, with one record for every CDR3 protein. The sample includes over 550,000 distinct CDR3 sequences, about 30% seen only once; the top ten take 15% to 19%. Sequenced: blood. Source of these receptors: a woman older than 75 in good health. CDR3s include the opening cysteine and the closing phenylalanine or tryptophan. D genes are given only for firm matches. The size entry is marked missing in some rows and otherwise reads once, few, many or a size class.

TRBJ1-1 NA few TRBV7-9 TGTGCCAGCAGCACCGGGGGGGGAAGGCCTGAAGCTTTCTTT CASSTGGGRPEAFF
TRBJ1-5 NA few TRBV6-1 TGTGCCAGCAGTGAAGGGAATTCTCCGAATCAGCCCCAGCATTTT CASSEGNSPNQPQHF
TRBJ2-3 TRBD1 many TRBV7-2 TGTGCCAGCAGCCGGGACAGGGGTCGCACAGATACGCAGTATTTT CASSRDRGRTDTQYF
TRBJ2-1 TRBD1 NA TRBV4-1 TGCGCCAGCAGCCAAGATCGGGCAGGGGGTGGTGAGCAGTTCTTC CASSQDRAGGGEQFF
TRBJ2-5 TRBD2 once TRBV7-9 TGTGCCAGCAGCCAGTCCGGACTAGCGGGGTATGCGGGCTCACAAGAGACCCAGTACTTC CASSQSGLAGYAGSQETQYF
TRBJ1-1 NA few TRBV5-1 TGCGCCAGCAGCTTGGCGGGGGATAGGGACACTGAAGCTTTCTTT CASSLAGDRDTEAFF
TRBJ1-2 NA NA TRBV7-2 TGTGCCAGCACCCAGCGGTCAGGGGAAGGCTACACCTTC CASTQRSGEGYTF
TRBJ2-3 TRBD2 NA TRBV2 TGTGCCAGCAGTGAATCTAGCGGGGTGACCACAGATACGCAGTATTTT CASSESSGVTTDTQYF
TRBJ2-1 NA few TRBV24-1 TGTGCCACCATGACCTCTGGCACCCACAATGAGCAGTTCTTC CATMTSGTHNEQFF
TRBJ2-5 TRBD2 many TRBV12-3/TRBV12-4 TGTGCCAGCAGTTTAAGAGGGAGGGGCAGCACCCAGTACTTC CASSLRGRGSTQYF
TRBJ1-1 NA NA TRBV28 TGTGCCAGCACTCCGGTAGAACTCTACACTGAAGCTTTCTTT CASTPVELYTEAFF
TRBJ2-1 NA many TRBV27 TGTGCCAGCAGTTTATCCCAACAGGGCTCCTACAATGAGCAGTTCTTC CASSLSQQGSYNEQFF
TRBJ2-2 NA NA TRBV7-2 TGTGCCAGCAGCTTAAGTAGGGTAATCACCGGGGAGCTGTTTTTT CASSLSRVITGELFF
TRBJ2-1 TRBD2 many TRBV7-9 TGTGCCAGCAGCTACCAATTTAGCGGGGGGTTCTACAATGAGCAGTTCTTC CASSYQFSGGFYNEQFF
TRBJ2-7 TRBD1 many TRBV10-3 TGTGCCATCACTCCCGGGACAGGTTCCTACGAGCAGTACTTC CAITPGTGSYEQYF
TRBJ2-2 NA few TRBV5-1 TGCGCCAGCAGCTTAAGGGGTCAGAACACCGGGGAGCTGTTTTTT CASSLRGQNTGELFF
TRBJ1-5 NA few TRBV6-6 TGTGCCAGCAACAAGGGGTCACTGGTGATGAGCAATCAGCCCCAGCATTTT CASNKGSLVMSNQPQHF
TRBJ2-1 TRBD1 many TRBV7-9 TGTGCCAGCAGCTTAGTGGGACAGGCCAATGAGCAGTTCTTC CASSLVGQANEQFF
TRBJ1-1 NA many TRBV15 TGTGCCACCAGCAGAGATCAGGGACAGAACACTGAAGCTTTCTTT CATSRDQGQNTEAFF
TRBJ2-1 NA NA TRBV19 TGTGCCAGTAGTATAGGGCTAGCGAACCCCCATGAGCAGTTCTTC CASSIGLANPHEQFF
TRBJ1-1 NA many TRBV6-2/TRBV6-3 TGTGCCAGCAGTCAAGCGGGACCTGAAGCTTTCTTT CASSQAGPEAFF
TRBJ1-2 NA few TRBV3-1 TGTGCCAGCAGCCAATCCCTCTCTGGCTACACCTTC CASSQSLSGYTF